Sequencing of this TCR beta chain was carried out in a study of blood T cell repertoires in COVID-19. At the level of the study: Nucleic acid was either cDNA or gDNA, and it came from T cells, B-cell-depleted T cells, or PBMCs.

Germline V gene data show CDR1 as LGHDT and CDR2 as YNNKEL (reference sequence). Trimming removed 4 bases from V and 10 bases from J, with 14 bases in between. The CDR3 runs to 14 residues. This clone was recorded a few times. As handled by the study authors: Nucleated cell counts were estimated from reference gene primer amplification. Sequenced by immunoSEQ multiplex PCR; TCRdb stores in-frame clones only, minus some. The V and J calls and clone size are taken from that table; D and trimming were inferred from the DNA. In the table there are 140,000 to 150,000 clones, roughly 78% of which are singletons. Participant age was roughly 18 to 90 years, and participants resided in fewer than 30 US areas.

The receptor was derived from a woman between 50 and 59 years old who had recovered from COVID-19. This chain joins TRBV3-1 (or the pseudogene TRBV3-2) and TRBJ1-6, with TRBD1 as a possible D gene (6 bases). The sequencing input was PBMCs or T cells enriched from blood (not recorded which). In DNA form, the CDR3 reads TGTGCCAGCAGCCTGGGACACGGAGACTCACCCCTCCACTTT. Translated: CASSLGHGDSPLHF.